This T cell receptor (beta chain) emerged from a study of CD8+ T cells in alopecia areata. Study-level background: The tofacitinib course ran for 6 to 18 months and was followed by 6 months off drug. Regarding the study as a whole: Compared with normal scalp, lesional scalp had higher clonality and more expanded CD8+ clones.

The authors extracted RNA and reverse transcribed it into cDNA as the sequencing template. The data were produced by immunoSEQ multiplex PCR, yet TCRdb's version contains in-frame clones alone and is incomplete. The sample contains approximately 59,000 clones, 40% to 50% of which appear only once. Germline values: CDR1 SGDLS, CDR2 YYNGEE. V dropped 3 bases and J dropped 0 bases, with 13 bases sitting between them. This CDR3 region has 15 residues. Notes on this clone: Its antigen is not identified.

The receptor was derived from a human donor with alopecia areata. Material: CD8+ T cells sorted from blood, obtained at week 0. V gene TRBV9 combines with J gene TRBJ2-7; perhaps TRBD1 as D (5 bases). CDR3 in amino acids: CASSEGGASSYEQYF. The CDR3 bases are TGTGCCAGCAGCGAGGGTGGGGCGAGCTCCTACGAGCAGTACTTC.